The table lists the clone carrying this T cell receptor (beta chain) with a few counts. The antigen is undetermined. Germline V CDR1 and CDR2: SGHNT, YYREEE (reference sequence). The V end was cut by 4 bases, the J end by 6 bases, with 19 bases between. The CDR3 totals 15 residues. 5'RACE, which relied on constant-segment primers, yielded TCR alpha and TCR beta cDNA libraries carrying sample barcodes and UMIs. A single record per CDR3 protein comes from TCRdb applying MiXCR to the 5' RACE reads. Here the sample spans 300,000 or so distinct CDR3 sequences, 15% being singletons. The data are from a study of T-cell memory formation after mild COVID-19. Whole-study results and caveats: Cross-reactive memory seemingly joined, as some responding clones were found in pre-infection memory.

The sequence derives from a man between 18 and 35 years old who had mild COVID-19 (a few samples of this study predate the infection). Cell type and time point are not known. The specimen was PBMCs or a T cell subset sorted from them (not recorded which). The chain has TRBV5-4 and TRBJ2-5, with TRBD2 as a possible D gene (5 bases). Here the CDR3 reads CASSQAPEGSQTQYF. The CDR3 DNA is TGTGCCAGCAGCCAAGCCCCCGAGGGTTCACAGACCCAGTACTTC.